This entry lists 2 T cell receptor beta chains sequenced from one sample in a study of blood T cell repertoires in COVID-19. The data were produced by immunoSEQ multiplex PCR, yet TCRdb's version contains in-frame clones alone and is incomplete. Of some 490,000 clones in the sample, around nine tenths were seen once. Sequencing input: PBMCs or T cells enriched from blood (not recorded which). The receptors originated from a woman aged 55-70 years who had recovered from COVID-19.

The V and J genes are TRBV11-2 and TRBJ2-3; 10 bases match TRBD2. The CDR3 contains 17 residues. The trim removed 4 bases at V and 6 bases at J, leaving 13 bases unmatched. Germline CDR1 and CDR2: SGHAT and FQNNGV. The CDR3, as DNA: TGTGCCAGCAGCTCCTCCCGATTCGGACTAGCGGCTGATACGCAGTATTTT. Translation: CASSSSRFGLAADTQYF.

The rearrangement uses TRBV5-6 and TRBJ1-2, with a tentative D call TRBD1 (5 bases). This CDR3 contains 15 residues. Looked up from germline, CDR1 is SGHDT and CDR2 is YYEEEE. V lost 0 bases and J lost 4, with 13 bases in between. The CDR3 reads CASSLAGVSTYGYTF. CDR3 sequence (DNA): TGTGCCAGCAGCTTGGCGGGGGTCTCTACCTATGGCTACACCTTC. Full variable domain (remainder filled in from reference TRBV5-6 and TRBJ1-2): DAGVTQSPTHLIKTRGQQVTLRCSPKSGHDTVSWYQQALGQGPQFIFQYYEEEERQRGNFPDRFSGHQFPNYSSELNVNALLLGDSALYLCASSLAGVSTYGYTFGSGTRLTVV.